The 18 T cell receptor beta chains presented below share a single source sample, sequenced in a study of molecular identifiers for immune sequencing clone quantification. MiXCR, applied by TCRdb to the PCR reads, yields one record per CDR3 protein. Altogether about 6,100 distinct CDR3 sequences are present, approximately 15% being singletons, with the ten largest covering 2% to 3%. The sequenced material came from naive CD8+ T cells from blood, with Jurkat cell RNA spiked in. The subset denotes: FACS-sorted CD8+CD4-CCR7+CD45RA+ naive T cells. The receptors stem from a human donor in good health. Some libraries in this study had Jurkat cell RNA spiked in.

Judged by abundance, this clonotype is medium-sized. The chain couples TRBV7-2 to TRBJ1-1; 10 nucleotides line up with TRBD1. V lost 5 bases, J lost 3 bases, and 12 bases stayed unmatched. This CDR3 has 17 amino acids. Germline loops: CDR1 SGHTA, CDR2 FQGNSA. The DNA of the CDR3 is TGTGCCAGCAGCCGACCCGGGACAGGGGATTTGTACACTGAAGCTTTCTTT. It specifies CASSRPGTGDLYTEAFF.

Points on this clonotype: A much larger clone lies a single base off, so this may be a read error. The CDR3 DNA is TGTGCCAGCAGTTACTCCCGGGGGGCCTACGAGCAGTACTTC. Its protein is CASSYSRGAYEQYF. The V call is TRBV6-5, the J call TRBJ2-7; TRBD2 agrees at 7 bases. The CDR3 covers 14 residues. The V gene's germline CDR1 is MNHEY and CDR2 SVGAGI. With 0 bases clipped from V and 2 bases from J, the junction kept 1 base outside the gene matches.

This clonotype came up a few times. The rearrangement uses TRBV2 and TRBJ2-3; 9 positions match TRBD1. J gave up 0 bases and V 3 bases, and 10 bases lay outside the gene matches. From germline, CDR1 is SNHLY and CDR2 FYNNEI. There are 18 residues in the CDR3. The CDR3 loop is CASSDIEDRGPSTDTQYF. In DNA, the CDR3 is TGTGCCAGCAGTGATATTGAGGACAGGGGACCTAGCACAGATACGCAGTATTTT.

This clonotype is medium-sized (0.01 to 0.1%) by share. The chain carries TRBV7-9 and TRBJ1-1; D is perhaps TRBD1 (5 bases). V dropped 3 bases and J dropped 1 base, with 15 bases sitting between them. The CDR3 covers 16 residues. Germline values: CDR1 SEHNR, CDR2 FQNEAQ (reference sequence). In nucleotides, the CDR3 is TGTGCCAGCAGCTTCGGGCAGGGAGGGACGAACACTGAAGCTTTCTTT. It specifies CASSFGQGGTNTEAFF.

This clonotype qualifies as medium-sized (0.01 to 0.1%). The chain has TRBV7-9 and TRBJ2-3; D tentatively fits TRBD1 or TRBD2 (5 bases each). The CDR3 covers 17 residues. Trimming removed 1 base from V and 10 bases from J, with 24 bases in between. Germline V gene sequence: CDR1 SEHNR, CDR2 FQNEAQ (reference sequence). CDR3 loop: CASSLGGTYPTPLAQYF. CDR3 coding DNA: TGTGCCAGCAGCTTAGGAGGGACCTACCCTACACCGCTAGCGCAGTATTTT.

This clonotype is judged medium-sized. The genes are TRBV27 and TRBJ1-5; weak D call: TRBD1 (6 bases). The CDR3 contains 16 residues. Germline CDR1 MNHEY, CDR2 SMNVEV (reference sequence). Trimming took off 1 base at V and 3 bases at J, with 13 bases between the two ends. The CDR3 reads CASSLYSGVVNQPQHF. Here the CDR3 DNA reads TGTGCCAGCAGTTTATATTCAGGGGTAGTCAATCAGCCCCAGCATTTT.

This clonotype is deemed medium-sized (0.01 to 0.1%). The V gene is TRBV7-2, the J gene TRBJ2-2; either TRBD1 or TRBD2 may supply D (5 bases each). The CDR3 totals 16 residues. Germline values: CDR1 SGHTA, CDR2 FQGNSA. Trimming pared 5 bases from V and 5 bases from J, leaving 18 bases between. The CDR3 is CASSPSKGTPTGELFF. Written as DNA, the CDR3 is TGTGCCAGCAGCCCTTCAAAGGGGACCCCGACCGGGGAGCTGTTTTTT.

This clonotype is medium-sized within its sample. This chain uses TRBV6-5 with TRBJ2-2; possible D gene TRBD1, 6 bases. In germline, CDR1 is MNHEY, CDR2 SVGAGI. The CDR3 extends over 15 amino acids. Trimming stripped 3 bases from V and 3 bases from J, with 11 bases between. The CDR3 loop is CASSYSGADTGELFF. The CDR3 nucleotides read TGTGCCAGCAGTTATTCAGGGGCGGACACCGGGGAGCTGTTTTTT.

By sample share, this clonotype is medium-sized. The V and J genes are TRBV7-9 and TRBJ2-3; 7 bases are shared with TRBD2. Germline V CDR1 and CDR2: SEHNR, FQNEAQ (reference sequence). The V and J ends lost 5 bases and 0 bases, in that order; junction bases with no gene match: 8. The CDR3 is made up of 16 amino acids. The CDR3 here is CASSPRAGPSTDTQYF. The CDR3 DNA sequence: TGTGCCAGCAGCCCAAGAGCGGGACCTAGCACAGATACGCAGTATTTT.

This clonotype rates as medium-sized (0.01 to 0.1%). The chain combines TRBV29-1 with TRBJ2-4; D is uncertain. Germline assignment: CDR1 SQVTM and CDR2 ANQGSEA. CDR3 length: 12 residues. The germline V and J ends were trimmed by 2 bases and 9 bases, with 11 bases remaining between them. The CDR3 sequence: CSVESHLGIQYF. Here the CDR3 DNA reads TGCAGCGTTGAATCGCACCTTGGCATTCAGTACTTC.

In its sample, this clonotype ranks as medium-sized. J is TRBJ1-1 and V is TRBV13; unclear D gene. CDR1 is PRHDT and CDR2 is FYEKMQ in the germline V gene (reference sequence). V was pared by 0 bases and J by 4 bases, with 9 bases between. The length of the CDR3 is 14 residues. The CDR3 here is CASSLGPLSTEAFF. DNA of the CDR3: TGTGCCAGCAGCTTAGGCCCCCTGAGCACTGAAGCTTTCTTT. Looking up the rest from reference TRBV13 and TRBJ1-1 gives the full variable domain: AAGVIQSPRHLIKEKRETATLKCYPIPRHDTVYWYQQGPGQDPQFLISFYEKMQSDKGSIPDRFSAQQFSDYHSELNMSSLELGDSALYFCASSLGPLSTEAFFGQGTRLTVV.

Within the sample, this clonotype is medium-sized (0.01 to 0.1%). CDR3 sequence: CASGPYWKPDTQYF. The CDR3 DNA sequence: TGTGCCAGTGGACCTTACTGGAAGCCAGATACGCAGTATTTT. The chain joins TRBV11-2 to TRBJ2-3; unclear D gene. Germline CDR1 is SGHAT and CDR2 is FQNNGV. The CDR3 sequence is 14 residues long. The V gene lost 9 bases and the J gene lost 4 bases, with 17 bases spanning the gap.

This clonotype counts as medium-sized (0.01 to 0.1%). The J gene is TRBJ2-1, the V gene TRBV5-1; 9 nucleotides agree with TRBD2. From germline, CDR1 is SGHRS and CDR2 YFSETQ. V shed 0 bases, J shed 1 base, and the junction held 5 bases outside the gene matches. The CDR3 sequence is 17 residues long. The CDR3 here is CASSLEGSGSSYNEQFF. In DNA, the CDR3 is TGCGCCAGCAGCTTGGAAGGTAGCGGGAGTTCCTACAATGAGCAGTTCTTC.

By share of the sample, this clonotype is medium-sized. V and J are TRBV29-1 and TRBJ2-7; TRBD2 matches at 7 bases. There are 15 residues in the CDR3. The germline CDR1 and CDR2 sequences are SQVTM and ANQGSEA. With 2 bases clipped from V and 4 bases from J, the junction kept 11 bases outside the gene matches. The CDR3, as DNA: TGCAGCGTTGAATGGGGGGGTGGGAGGCCGTACGAGCAGTACTTC. This sequence encodes CSVEWGGGRPYEQYF.

By share, this clonotype counts as medium-sized. The V gene is TRBV27, the J gene TRBJ2-5; the D gene is possibly TRBD1 (6 bases). The CDR3 runs 14 residues. With 5 bases removed from V and 5 bases from J, the gap between germline ends came to 15 bases. Looked up from germline, CDR1 is MNHEY and CDR2 is SMNVEV (reference sequence). This CDR3 reads CASSHRASSETQYF. The CDR3, as DNA: TGTGCCAGCAGTCACAGGGCGTCGAGTGAGACCCAGTACTTC.

Concerning this clonotype itself: Its ends do not fully match the called genes, so a read error is possible. The chain joins TRBV7-4 to TRBJ2-3; TRBD1 matches 8 bases. The CDR3 runs 13 residues. From germline, CDR1 is SGHVT and CDR2 SQSDAQ. The CDR3 is CASSFRGRNTLYF. DNA of the CDR3: TGTGCCAGCAGTTTCAGGGGGCGGAACACCTTGTACTTT. Supplemented by reference TRBV7-4 and TRBJ2-3, the full variable domain reads GAGVSQSPRYKVAKRGRDVALRCDSISGHVTLYWYRQTLGQGSEVLTYSQSDAQRDKSGRPSGRFSAERPERSVSTLKIQRTEQGDSAVYLCASSFRGRNTLYFGPGTRLTVL.

Points on this clonotype: A read error is likely, as this CDR3 ends without the conserved phenylalanine or tryptophan. It is unclear where the CDR3 begins or ends on the DNA, so no DNA is shown, and the CDR3 is as TCRdb lists it. The chain combines TRBV4-3 with TRBJ1-1. The germline V gene encodes CDR1 LGHNA and CDR2 YSLEER. Inclusive of both ends, the CDR3 amounts to 16 amino acids. This chain's CDR3 is CASSQDRTALNTEVFS.

By its share, this clonotype is medium-sized (0.01 to 0.1%). This chain joins TRBV7-2 and TRBJ2-7; TRBD1 matches 8 bases. J gave up 1 base and V 5 bases, and 4 bases lay outside the gene matches. Germline CDR1 SGHTA, CDR2 FQGNSA. This CDR3 contains 14 residues. The CDR3 sequence is CASSPGTGSYEQYF. The CDR3 DNA reads as TGTGCCAGCAGCCCCGGGACAGGTTCCTACGAGCAGTACTTC. Full variable domain (outside the CDR3, taken from reference TRBV7-2 and TRBJ2-7): GAGVSQSPSNKVTEKGKDVELRCDPISGHTALYWYRQSLGQGLEFLIYFQGNSAPDKSGLPSDRFSAERTGGSVSTLTIQRTQQEDSAVYLCASSPGTGSYEQYFGPGTRLTVT.